The 6 T cell receptor beta chains presented below share a single source sample, sequenced in a study of cytomegalovirus exposure and HLA in healthy donors. Primers: 60 Vbeta forward and 13 Jbeta reverse. Sequencing was performed with immunoSEQ multiplex PCR; in TCRdb, only in-frame clones are kept and a portion is missing. This repertoire includes some 120,000 clones. The sequenced sample consisted of PBMCs. The receptor source for this set is a man younger than 30 in good health and CMV-seronegative.

The rearrangement joins TRBV6-1 to TRBJ1-1, with 7 bases fitting TRBD1. Germline V gene sequence: CDR1 MNHNS, CDR2 SASEGT. Trimming at V came to 0 bases and at J to 7 bases, leaving 11 bases not matched to a gene. The CDR3 covers 16 residues. CDR3 sequence reads: CASSEALQGVEGEAFF. In DNA form, the CDR3 reads TGTGCCAGCAGTGAAGCGCTTCAGGGGGTAGAGGGTGAAGCTTTCTTT.

This chain uses TRBV7-9 with TRBJ2-5; weak D call: TRBD1 (5 bases). The germline V gene encodes CDR1 SEHNR and CDR2 FQNEAQ (reference sequence). V was cut by 2 bases and J by 5 bases, with 12 bases left in between. This CDR3 has 14 residues. DNA for the CDR3: TGTGCCAGCAGCTTAACAGGTACTCGGGAGACCCAGTACTTC. Its translation is CASSLTGTRETQYF.

J is TRBJ2-5 and V is TRBV6-5, with 12 bases lining up with TRBD2. In germline, CDR1 is MNHEY, CDR2 SVGAGI. This CDR3 has 14 amino acids. Trimming removed 6 bases from V and 5 bases from J; junction bases left unmatched: 4. CDR3 nucleotide sequence: TGTGCCAGCAGAACTAGCGGGAGGATCGAGACCCAGTACTTC. Protein product: CASRTSGRIETQYF.

V gene TRBV14 combines with J gene TRBJ2-5; D unresolved. The germline CDR1 and CDR2 sequences are SGHDN and FVKESK. Trimming shortened V by 1 base and J by 1 base, and 10 bases separated the two germline ends. The CDR3 covers 15 residues. CDR3 in DNA: TGTGCCAGCAGCCAAGTGGCAAGAATCCAAGAGACCCAGTACTTC. Its translation is CASSQVARIQETQYF.

The chain is built from TRBV9 and TRBJ2-3, with a possible D match to TRBD1 (6 bases). Germline V gene data show CDR1 as SGDLS and CDR2 as YYNGEE. The CDR3 sequence is 14 residues long. Trimming left V 3 bases short and J 3 bases short, with 11 bases between. CDR3 DNA sequence: TGTGCCAGCAGCGCCGGACAGAATACAGATACGCAGTATTTT. Its translation: CASSAGQNTDTQYF.

V and J are TRBV28 and TRBJ1-5; D perhaps matches TRBD1 (5 bases). The length of the CDR3 is 15 residues. Looked up from germline, CDR1 is MDHEN and CDR2 is SYDVKM. Deletions cut 8 bases from V and 5 bases from J, with 19 bases between. CDR3 region: CASRPAGDVDQPQHF. CDR3 nucleotides: TGTGCCAGCCGACCAGCGGGGGATGTGGATCAGCCCCAGCATTTT.